The 31 T cell receptor beta chains presented below share a single source sample, sequenced in a study of blood T cell repertoires in COVID-19 (dated by TCRdb to between 2020 and 2021). Library preparation was by the immunoSEQ multiplex PCR assay. TCRdb re-hosts the immuneACCESS table, in-frame sequences only. Its copies lack some clones; in the studies checked, an unresolved V gene accounts for under half of them, and the cause for the rest is not known. Recorded for this sample are some 350,000 clones; approximately 91% of them occurred a single time. About 7% of the sample lies in the top ten. The sample consisted of peripheral blood. These receptors came from a woman in her 70s with COVID-19, enrolled during active disease.

The chain links TRBV7-9 to TRBJ1-2; TRBD1 matches 8 bases. V shed 2 bases, J shed 6 bases, and the junction held 11 bases outside the gene matches. The germline V gene encodes CDR1 SEHNR and CDR2 FQNEAQ (reference sequence). This CDR3 has 16 amino acids. The DNA for the CDR3 is TGTGCCAGCAGCTTACCCAGGGGACAGGTGAAGAATGGCTACACCTTC. Its translation is CASSLPRGQVKNGYTF.

The CDR3 loop is CASSLSAGTYEQYF. CDR3 DNA sequence: TGTGCCAGCAGTTTATCGGCAGGTACCTACGAGCAGTACTTC. This chain connects TRBV27 to TRBJ2-7, with D unclear. The CDR3 consists of 14 residues. CDR1 is MNHEY and CDR2 is SMNVEV in the germline V gene (reference sequence). With 0 bases removed from V and 2 bases from J, the gap between germline ends came to 8 bases.

The chain is built from TRBV3-1 (or the pseudogene TRBV3-2) and TRBJ1-2; 8 bases match TRBD1. V dropped 4 bases and J dropped 3; count of bases not matched to a gene: 4. There are 14 residues in the CDR3. The germline CDR1 and CDR2 sequences are LGHDT and YNNKEL (reference sequence). DNA of the CDR3: TGTGCCAGCAGCCGTGGACAGGGAGACTATGGCTACACCTTC. Residues: CASSRGQGDYGYTF.

This clone occurred a few times. The chain has TRBV3-1 (or the pseudogene TRBV3-2) and TRBJ1-1, with D maybe TRBD1 (6 bases). V was cut by 7 bases and J by 5 bases, with 17 bases left in between. The CDR3 has 14 amino acids. In germline, CDR1 is LGHDT, CDR2 YNNKEL (reference sequence). For the CDR3, the DNA is TGTGCCAGCACCCCGGGGGGCCGGCGAACTGAAGCTTTCTTT. It is translated as CASTPGGRRTEAFF.

V usage is TRBV12-5 and J usage is TRBJ2-1; TRBD1 matches at 9 bases. Losses at the gene ends were 0 bases for V and 5 bases for J; bases not matched to a gene: 5. This CDR3 contains 16 residues. From germline, CDR1 is LGHNT and CDR2 FRNRAP. This CDR3 reads CASGLVRDRDNNEQFF. The CDR3 nucleotides are TGTGCTAGTGGTTTGGTACGGGACAGGGACAACAATGAGCAGTTCTTC.

V usage is TRBV10-3 and J usage is TRBJ1-5; TRBD1 is a possible D gene (5 bases). The V gene lost 8 bases and the J gene lost 5 bases, with 13 bases spanning the gap. The CDR3 runs 13 residues. Germline loops: CDR1 ENHRY, CDR2 SYGVKD. The CDR3, as DNA: TGTGCCATCGGCGCAGACAGAGATCAGCCCCAGCATTTT. This sequence encodes CAIGADRDQPQHF.

This clone was seen ten or more times. The chain recombines TRBV5-4 with TRBJ2-5, with 10 bases identical to TRBD2. Germline V gives CDR1 SGHNT, CDR2 YYREEE (reference sequence). The CDR3 loop spans 13 amino acids. V lost 7 bases to trimming and J lost 2 bases; unmatched junction nucleotides: 2. The CDR3 DNA sequence: TGTGCCAGCGGAGCGGGGGGGCAAGAGACCCAGTACTTC. Translated: CASGAGGQETQYF. The full variable domain, rest sourced from reference TRBV5-4 and TRBJ2-5, is ETGVTQSPTHLIKTRGQQVTLRCSSQSGHNTVSWYQQALGQGPQFIFQYYREEENGRGNFPPRFSGLQFPNYSSELNVNALELDDSALYLCASGAGGQETQYFGPGTRLLVL.

This rearrangement joins TRBV5-1 to TRBJ1-1; no firm D call. V lost 1 base, J lost 5 bases, and 12 bases lay in between. This CDR3 has 14 residues. CDR1 is SGHRS and CDR2 is YFSETQ in the germline V gene. In DNA form, the CDR3 reads TGCGCCAGCAGCTTGACGCCAGGTGGAACTGAAGCTTTCTTT. This encodes CASSLTPGGTEAFF.

The chain is built from TRBV11-2 and TRBJ1-6, with TRBD1 identical over 7 bases. CDR1 is SGHAT and CDR2 is FQNNGV in the germline V gene. The length of the CDR3 is 17 residues. The V segment lost 6 bases and the J segment 3 bases; nucleotides outside the gene matches: 11. This chain's CDR3 is CASRPLPTGLYNSPLHF. CDR3 coding DNA: TGTGCCAGCAGACCATTACCGACAGGGCTCTATAATTCACCCCTCCACTTT.

This chain connects TRBV27 to TRBJ1-6; a possible D gene is TRBD1 (6 bases). The CDR3 length is 15 residues. Germline CDR1 and CDR2: MNHEY and SMNVEV (reference sequence). Trimming pared 6 bases from V and 8 bases from J, leaving 17 bases between. The CDR3 spells CASSPPQGSDSPLHF. The CDR3 nucleotides are TGTGCCAGCAGCCCCCCCCAGGGGTCGGATTCACCCCTCCACTTT.

V and J are TRBV29-1 and TRBJ2-1; possibly TRBD2 for D (8 bases). Germline V gives CDR1 SQVTM, CDR2 ANQGSEA. The CDR3 has 14 amino acids. V lost 4 bases to trimming and J lost 6 bases, with 16 bases between them. The CDR3 is CSVGWRGDSNEQFF. The CDR3 coding sequence is TGCAGCGTTGGTTGGCGGGGGGACAGCAATGAGCAGTTCTTC.

The rearrangement uses TRBV24-1 and TRBJ2-2, with TRBD1 matching over 7 bases. CDR1 KGHDR and CDR2 SFDVKD come from the germline V gene. This CDR3 spans 14 amino acids. The J segment lost 1 base and the V segment lost 7 bases, leaving 2 bases of the junction unmatched. The CDR3 reads CATRQGLNTGELFF. Here the CDR3 DNA reads TGTGCCACCAGACAGGGGCTGAACACCGGGGAGCTGTTTTTT.

V is TRBV5-6 and J is TRBJ1-1; perhaps TRBD1 as D (6 bases). Trimming shortened V by 3 bases and J by 1 base, and 10 bases separated the two germline ends. In germline, CDR1 is SGHDT, CDR2 YYEEEE. CDR3 size: 14 residues. This CDR3 is CASSSLRGNTEAFF. CDR3 nucleotides: TGTGCCAGCAGCTCGCTCAGGGGGAACACTGAAGCTTTCTTT.

The rearrangement uses TRBV6-5 and TRBJ1-2; 9 bases fit TRBD1. Per the germline V gene, CDR1 is MNHEY and CDR2 is SVGAGI. The CDR3 extends over 15 amino acids. V gave up 0 bases and J gave up 4 bases; unmatched junction bases: 3. The CDR3 spells CASSYSGQGVYGYTF. CDR3 coding DNA: TGTGCCAGCAGTTACTCGGGACAGGGTGTCTATGGCTACACCTTC.

The rearrangement joins TRBV4-2 to TRBJ1-2, with TRBD1 as a possible D gene (5 bases). This CDR3 comprises 13 residues. The V end lost 6 bases, the J end lost 5 bases, and 13 bases lay between the germline ends. Germline CDR1 and CDR2: LGHNA and YNFKEQ. CDR3: CASRLREKYGYTF. In nucleotides, the CDR3 is TGTGCCAGCAGGCTCAGGGAAAAATATGGCTACACCTTC.

V usage is TRBV11-2 and J usage is TRBJ2-1, with D possibly matching TRBD1 (6 bases). In germline, CDR1 is SGHAT, CDR2 FQNNGV. CDR3 length: 12 residues. V was clipped by 4 bases and J by 10 bases, with 11 bases between them. The CDR3 spells CASSWRTVEQFF. CDR3 coding DNA: TGTGCCAGCAGCTGGCGGACAGTCGAGCAGTTCTTC.

The chain employs TRBV27 and TRBJ2-7; D is possibly TRBD1 (6 bases). This CDR3 region has 14 residues. The germline CDR1 and CDR2 sequences are MNHEY and SMNVEV (reference sequence). Trimming removed 5 bases at V and 3 bases at J, with 14 bases between. Here the CDR3 DNA reads TGTGCCAGCAGTCCATATCTAGGGGGCTACGAGCAGTACTTC. Protein: CASSPYLGGYEQYF.

The chain joins TRBV11-2 to TRBJ1-1; D is perhaps TRBD1 (6 bases). Looked up from germline, CDR1 is SGHAT and CDR2 is FQNNGV. The V end lost 8 bases, the J end lost 0 bases, and 10 bases lay between the germline ends. This CDR3 has 13 amino acids. CDR3 protein: CASGDNMNTEAFF. The CDR3 nucleotides read TGTGCCAGCGGGGACAATATGAACACTGAAGCTTTCTTT.

The chain is built from TRBV10-1 and TRBJ2-1; 9 bases fit TRBD2. Germline-derived CDR1 and CDR2 are WNHNN and SYGVQD (reference sequence). Germline trimming cut 0 bases from V and 5 bases from J; bases unmatched to any gene: 8. CDR3 length: 17 amino acids. For the CDR3, the DNA is TGCGCCAGCAGTGAGTCAGTAGGGCTAGCGGGGAACAATGAGCAGTTCTTC. Protein: CASSESVGLAGNNEQFF.

This clone was picked up a small number of times. V and J are TRBV10-3 and TRBJ2-3; no clear D gene. V was cut by 5 bases and J by 0 bases, with 3 bases left in between. Germline V lookup: CDR1 ENHRY, CDR2 SYGVKD. The CDR3 contains 12 residues. This chain's CDR3 is CAISPSTDTQYF. CDR3 nucleotide sequence: TGTGCCATCAGTCCAAGCACAGATACGCAGTATTTT.

This rearrangement joins TRBV18 to TRBJ2-3, with D tentatively TRBD1 (7 bases). The CDR3 is 14 residues long. V lost 6 bases to trimming and J lost 2 bases, with 12 bases between them. In germline, CDR1 is KGHSH, CDR2 LQKENI. The CDR3 protein is CASSSGGFTDTQYF. CDR3 coding DNA: TGTGCCAGCTCGTCAGGGGGGTTCACAGATACGCAGTATTTT.

The sample holds a few counts of this clone. Here the CDR3 reads CASSSGQFNEKLFF. In DNA form, the CDR3 reads TGCGCCAGCAGCTCGGGACAGTTTAATGAAAAACTGTTTTTT. The chain employs TRBV5-1 and TRBJ1-4; 7 bases are a match to TRBD1. This CDR3 has 14 residues. Trimming at V came to 3 bases and at J to 4 bases, leaving 3 bases not matched to a gene. Germline-derived CDR1 and CDR2 are SGHRS and YFSETQ.

V usage is TRBV27 and J usage is TRBJ2-7, with TRBD2 identical over 8 bases. The CDR3 is 15 residues long. The V segment lost 8 bases and the J segment 5 bases; nucleotides outside the gene matches: 14. Germline CDR1 MNHEY, CDR2 SMNVEV (reference sequence). This CDR3 reads CASHKGGGGRHEQYF. The CDR3 DNA reads TGTGCCAGCCACAAGGGGGGCGGGGGGAGGCACGAGCAGTACTTC.

The genes are TRBV24-1 and TRBJ1-1, with 7 positions matching TRBD1. Germline CDR1 and CDR2: KGHDR and SFDVKD. After removal of 8 bases from V and 7 bases from J, the junction contained 6 bases not matched to a gene. CDR3 length: 12 amino acids. This chain's CDR3 is CATNIGQVEAFF. Written as DNA, the CDR3 is TGTGCCACCAACATAGGACAGGTTGAAGCTTTCTTT.

The V call is TRBV6-2 or TRBV6-3, the J call TRBJ2-3, with 7 bases aligning to TRBD2. CDR1 MNHEY and CDR2 SVGEGT come from the germline V gene. V shed 3 bases and J 4 bases; nucleotides not matched to a gene: 7. The CDR3 covers 15 residues. CDR3 in amino acids: CASSYGNGRSDTQYF. The CDR3 nucleotides read TGTGCCAGCAGTTATGGGAACGGGAGGTCAGATACGCAGTATTTT.

CDR3 loop: CASSRGQLNTEAFF. Here the CDR3 DNA reads TGCGCCAGCAGCCGCGGACAGCTGAACACTGAAGCTTTCTTT. The rearrangement uses TRBV5-1 and TRBJ1-1, with a tentative D call TRBD1 (6 bases). CDR1 is SGHRS and CDR2 is YFSETQ in the germline V gene. The CDR3 covers 14 residues. Between the trimmed V and J ends, which lost 4 bases and 0 bases, there was a span of 10 bases.

The V call is TRBV3-1 (or the pseudogene TRBV3-2), the J call TRBJ1-2, with 11 bases matching TRBD1. The CDR3 runs 20 residues. Germline CDR1 is LGHDT and CDR2 is YNNKEL (reference sequence). Losses at the gene ends were 0 bases for V and 2 bases for J; bases not matched to a gene: 14. The CDR3 loop reads CASSQDRYGTGGFRNYGYTF. The CDR3, as DNA: TGTGCCAGCAGCCAAGATCGATACGGGACAGGGGGTTTTCGGAACTATGGCTACACCTTC.

The J gene is TRBJ2-7, the V gene TRBV4-3, with 10 bases lining up with TRBD2. The CDR3 loop spans 15 amino acids. V lost 3 bases and J lost 3; bases outside the gene matches: 5. CDR1 and CDR2 from the germline V gene are LGHNA and YSLEER. The CDR3 bases are TGCGCCAGCAGCCAGACTTGGACTAGCGGCTACGAGCAGTACTTC. This gives the protein CASSQTWTSGYEQYF.

This chain links TRBV7-9 with TRBJ2-7; D gene unclear. Trimming cost V 0 bases and J 1 base, with 7 bases left between them. Germline V gene lookup returns CDR1 SEHNR and CDR2 FQNEAQ (reference sequence). The CDR3 is 14 residues long. In DNA form, the CDR3 reads TGTGCCAGCAGCTTAGCCAGCGTGTCCTACGAGCAGTACTTC. It translates to CASSLASVSYEQYF.

This sequence joins TRBV6-5 and TRBJ1-6; D is undetermined. CDR1 is MNHEY and CDR2 is SVGAGI in the germline V gene. Between the trimmed V and J ends, which lost 10 bases and 8 bases, there was a span of 15 bases. The CDR3 length is 13 residues. The CDR3: CATRRALDSPLHF. The CDR3, as DNA: TGTGCCACCCGGCGGGCACTCGATTCACCCCTCCACTTT.

This clone appeared a few times. The V gene is TRBV3-1 (or the pseudogene TRBV3-2), the J gene TRBJ1-6; 7 nucleotides line up with TRBD1. This CDR3 comprises 16 residues. CDR1 and CDR2 (germline): LGHDT, YNNKEL (reference sequence). The J segment lost 4 bases and the V segment lost 0 bases, leaving 3 bases of the junction unmatched. The CDR3 DNA follows: TGTGCCAGCAGCCAAGATGCAGGGGGATATAATTCACCCCTCCACTTT. As protein: CASSQDAGGYNSPLHF.